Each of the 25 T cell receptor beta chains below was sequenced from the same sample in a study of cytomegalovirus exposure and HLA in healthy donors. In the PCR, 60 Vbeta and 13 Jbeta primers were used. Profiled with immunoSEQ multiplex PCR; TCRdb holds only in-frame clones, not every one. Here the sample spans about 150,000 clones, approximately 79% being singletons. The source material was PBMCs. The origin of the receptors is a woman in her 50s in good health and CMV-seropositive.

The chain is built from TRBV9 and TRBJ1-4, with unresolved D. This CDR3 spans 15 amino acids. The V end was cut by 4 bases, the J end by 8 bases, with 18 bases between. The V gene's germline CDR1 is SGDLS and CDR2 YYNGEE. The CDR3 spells CASSRTGRVKEKLFF. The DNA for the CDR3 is TGTGCCAGCAGCCGCACGGGGAGGGTAAAAGAAAAACTGTTTTTT.

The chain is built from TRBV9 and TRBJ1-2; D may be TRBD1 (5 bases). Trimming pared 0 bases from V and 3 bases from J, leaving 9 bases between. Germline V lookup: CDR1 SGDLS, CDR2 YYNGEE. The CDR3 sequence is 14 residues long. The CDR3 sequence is CASSVAPQDYGYTF. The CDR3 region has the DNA TGTGCCAGCAGCGTAGCCCCACAGGACTATGGCTACACCTTC.

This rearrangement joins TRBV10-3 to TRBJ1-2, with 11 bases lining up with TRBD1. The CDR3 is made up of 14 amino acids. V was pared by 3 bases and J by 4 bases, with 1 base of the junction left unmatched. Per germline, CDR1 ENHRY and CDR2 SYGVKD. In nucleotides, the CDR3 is TGTGCCATCAGTGAAGGGACAGGGGGCTATGGCTACACCTTC. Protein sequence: CAISEGTGGYGYTF.

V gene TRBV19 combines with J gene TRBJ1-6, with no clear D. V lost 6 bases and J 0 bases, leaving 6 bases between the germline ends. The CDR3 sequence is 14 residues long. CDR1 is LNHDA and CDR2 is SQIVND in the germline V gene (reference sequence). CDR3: CASREGSYNSPLHF. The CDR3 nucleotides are TGTGCCAGTAGAGAGGGCTCCTATAATTCACCCCTCCACTTT.

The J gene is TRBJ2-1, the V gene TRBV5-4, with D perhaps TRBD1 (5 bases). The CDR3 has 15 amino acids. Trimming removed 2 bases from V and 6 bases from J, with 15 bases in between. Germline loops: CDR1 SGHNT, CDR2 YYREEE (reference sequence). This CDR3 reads CASSFFRQSGNEQFF. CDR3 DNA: TGTGCCAGCAGCTTCTTCCGACAGAGTGGCAATGAGCAGTTCTTC.

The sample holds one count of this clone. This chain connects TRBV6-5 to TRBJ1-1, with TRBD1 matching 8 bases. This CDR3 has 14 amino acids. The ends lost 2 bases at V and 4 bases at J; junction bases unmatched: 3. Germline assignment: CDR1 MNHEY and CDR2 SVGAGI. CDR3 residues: CASSYGRGRTEAFF. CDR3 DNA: TGTGCCAGCAGTTACGGCAGGGGGCGCACTGAAGCTTTCTTT.

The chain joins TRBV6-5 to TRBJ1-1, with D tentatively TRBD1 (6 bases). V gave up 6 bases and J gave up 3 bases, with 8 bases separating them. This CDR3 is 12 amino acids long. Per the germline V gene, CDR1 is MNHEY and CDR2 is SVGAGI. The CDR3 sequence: CASRTGHTEAFF. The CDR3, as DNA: TGTGCCAGCAGGACAGGCCACACTGAAGCTTTCTTT.

The CDR3 reads CASRPRQSSYEQYF. In nucleotides, the CDR3 is TGTGCCAGCAGGCCGCGACAGAGCTCCTACGAGCAGTACTTC. The chain uses TRBV6-5 and TRBJ2-7, with TRBD1 as a possible D gene (5 bases). V lost 6 bases and J lost 0, with 12 bases in between. The CDR3 runs to 14 residues. CDR1 is MNHEY and CDR2 is SVGAGI in the germline V gene.

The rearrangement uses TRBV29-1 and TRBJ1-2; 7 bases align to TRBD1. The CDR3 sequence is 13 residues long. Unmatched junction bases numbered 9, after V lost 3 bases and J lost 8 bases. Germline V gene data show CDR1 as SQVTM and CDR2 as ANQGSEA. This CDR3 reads CSVEGTDLLGYTF. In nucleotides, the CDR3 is TGCAGCGTTGAGGGGACAGATCTCCTAGGCTACACCTTC.

CDR3 residues: CASSTTASGNTIYF. For the CDR3, the DNA is TGCGCCAGCAGCACCACAGCCTCTGGAAACACCATATATTTT. V gene TRBV5-1 combines with J gene TRBJ1-3; D uncertain. There are 14 residues in the CDR3. The V and J ends lost 4 bases and 0 bases respectively, with 8 bases between them. CDR1 is SGHRS and CDR2 is YFSETQ in the germline V gene.

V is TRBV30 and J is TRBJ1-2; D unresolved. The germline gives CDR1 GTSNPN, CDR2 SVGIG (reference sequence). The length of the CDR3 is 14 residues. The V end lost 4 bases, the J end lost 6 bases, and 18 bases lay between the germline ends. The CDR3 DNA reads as TGTGCCTGGACCCCGGGCAGCCCCGGGAATGGCTACACCTTC. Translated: CAWTPGSPGNGYTF.

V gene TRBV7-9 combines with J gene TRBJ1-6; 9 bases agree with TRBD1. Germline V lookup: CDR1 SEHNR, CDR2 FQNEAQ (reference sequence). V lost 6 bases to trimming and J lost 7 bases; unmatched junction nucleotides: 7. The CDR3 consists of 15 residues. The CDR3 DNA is TGTGCCAGCAGTTCAACAGGGGGCAGGAATTCACCCCTCCACTTT. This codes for CASSSTGGRNSPLHF.

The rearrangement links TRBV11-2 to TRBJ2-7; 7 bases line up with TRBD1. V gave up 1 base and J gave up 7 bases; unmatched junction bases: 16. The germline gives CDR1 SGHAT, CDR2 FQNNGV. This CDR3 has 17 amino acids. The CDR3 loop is CASSLVGVGTVLREQYF. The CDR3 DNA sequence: TGTGCCAGCAGCTTAGTGGGGGTTGGGACAGTCCTCAGGGAGCAGTACTTC.

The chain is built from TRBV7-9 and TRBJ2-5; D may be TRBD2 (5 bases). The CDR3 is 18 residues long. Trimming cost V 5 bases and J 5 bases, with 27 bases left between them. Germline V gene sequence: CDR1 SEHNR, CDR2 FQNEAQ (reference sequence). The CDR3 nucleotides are TGTGCCAGCAGCGCCCAAATGGACTTCCCGGGTCAATGGGAGACCCAGTACTTC. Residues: CASSAQMDFPGQWETQYF.

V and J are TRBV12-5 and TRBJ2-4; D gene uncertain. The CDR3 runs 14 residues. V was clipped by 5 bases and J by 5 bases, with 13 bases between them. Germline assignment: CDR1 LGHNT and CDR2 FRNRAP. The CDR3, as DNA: TGTGCTAGTGGTCCCTCCGGGTCCCAAAACATTCAGTACTTC. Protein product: CASGPSGSQNIQYF. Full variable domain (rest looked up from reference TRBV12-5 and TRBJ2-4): DARVTQTPRHKVTEMGQEVTMRCQPILGHNTVFWYRQTMMQGLELLAYFRNRAPLDDSGMPKDRFSAEMPDATLATLKIQPSEPRDSAVYFCASGPSGSQNIQYFGAGTRLSVL.

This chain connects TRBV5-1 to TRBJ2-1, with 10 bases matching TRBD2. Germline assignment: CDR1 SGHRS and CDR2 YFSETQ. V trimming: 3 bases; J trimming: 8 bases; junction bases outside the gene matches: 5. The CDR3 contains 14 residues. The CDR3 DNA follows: TGCGCCAGCAGCTCTAGCGGGGGCCGTGATGAGCAGTTCTTC. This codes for CASSSSGGRDEQFF.

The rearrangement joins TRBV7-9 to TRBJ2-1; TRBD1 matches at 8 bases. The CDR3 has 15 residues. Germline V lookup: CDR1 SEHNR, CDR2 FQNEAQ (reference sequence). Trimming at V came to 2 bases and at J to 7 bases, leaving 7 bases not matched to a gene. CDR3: CASSLSETGANEQFF. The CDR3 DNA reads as TGTGCCAGCAGCTTATCAGAGACAGGGGCGAATGAGCAGTTCTTC.

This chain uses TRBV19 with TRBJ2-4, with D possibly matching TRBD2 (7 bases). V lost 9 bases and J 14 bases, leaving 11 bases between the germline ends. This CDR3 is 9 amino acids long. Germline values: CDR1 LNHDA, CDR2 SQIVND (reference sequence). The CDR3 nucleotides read TGTGCCAGCGGGGGGCCTGAGTACTTC. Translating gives CASGGPEYF.

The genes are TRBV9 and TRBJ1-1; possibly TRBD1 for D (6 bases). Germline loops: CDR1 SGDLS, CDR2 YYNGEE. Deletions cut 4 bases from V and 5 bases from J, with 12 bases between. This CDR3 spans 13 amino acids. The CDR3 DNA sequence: TGTGCCAGCAGCTGGGACAAAGGAACTGAAGCTTTCTTT. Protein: CASSWDKGTEAFF.

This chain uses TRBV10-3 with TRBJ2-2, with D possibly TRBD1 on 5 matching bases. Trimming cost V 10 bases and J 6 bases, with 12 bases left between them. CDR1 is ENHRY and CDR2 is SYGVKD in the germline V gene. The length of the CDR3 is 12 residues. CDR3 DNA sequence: TGTGCCACCACCCAGGGTTCCGGGGAGCTGTTTTTT. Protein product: CATTQGSGELFF.

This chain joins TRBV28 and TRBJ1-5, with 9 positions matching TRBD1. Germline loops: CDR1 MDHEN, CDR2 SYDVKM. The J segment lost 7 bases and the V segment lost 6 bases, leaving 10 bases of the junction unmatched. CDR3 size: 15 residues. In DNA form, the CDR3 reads TGTGCCAGCAGGGGGTACAGGGGGCTAGAACAGCCCCAGCATTTT. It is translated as CASRGYRGLEQPQHF.

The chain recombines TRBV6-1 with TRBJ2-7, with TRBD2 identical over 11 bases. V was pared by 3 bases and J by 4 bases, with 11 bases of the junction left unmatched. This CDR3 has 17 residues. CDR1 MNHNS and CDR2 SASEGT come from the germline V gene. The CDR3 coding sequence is TGTGCCAGCAGTGATCCTGCAAGACTAGCGGGGACTTACGAGCAGTACTTC. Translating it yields CASSDPARLAGTYEQYF.

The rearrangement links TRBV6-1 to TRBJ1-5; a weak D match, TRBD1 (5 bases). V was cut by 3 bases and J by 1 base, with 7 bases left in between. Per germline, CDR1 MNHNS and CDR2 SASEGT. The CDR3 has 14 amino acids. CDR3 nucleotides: TGTGCCAGCAGTGACAGGGAAAGCAATCAGCCCCAGCATTTT. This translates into CASSDRESNQPQHF.

As DNA, the CDR3 is TGTGCCAGCAGCCGGACGGGGAACTCCTACGAGCAGTACTTC. Its translation: CASSRTGNSYEQYF. The gene calls are TRBV9 and TRBJ2-7; tentative D call: TRBD2 (5 bases). Trimming stripped 4 bases from V and 0 bases from J, with 11 bases between. The CDR3 runs to 14 residues. The germline V gene has CDR1 SGDLS and CDR2 YYNGEE.

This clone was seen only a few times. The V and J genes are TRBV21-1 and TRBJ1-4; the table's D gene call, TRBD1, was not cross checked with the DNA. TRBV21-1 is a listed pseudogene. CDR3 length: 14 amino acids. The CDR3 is CASSKGQLNEKLFF. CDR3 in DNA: TGTGCCAGCAGCAAGGGGCAGCTAAATGAAAAACTGTTTTTT.